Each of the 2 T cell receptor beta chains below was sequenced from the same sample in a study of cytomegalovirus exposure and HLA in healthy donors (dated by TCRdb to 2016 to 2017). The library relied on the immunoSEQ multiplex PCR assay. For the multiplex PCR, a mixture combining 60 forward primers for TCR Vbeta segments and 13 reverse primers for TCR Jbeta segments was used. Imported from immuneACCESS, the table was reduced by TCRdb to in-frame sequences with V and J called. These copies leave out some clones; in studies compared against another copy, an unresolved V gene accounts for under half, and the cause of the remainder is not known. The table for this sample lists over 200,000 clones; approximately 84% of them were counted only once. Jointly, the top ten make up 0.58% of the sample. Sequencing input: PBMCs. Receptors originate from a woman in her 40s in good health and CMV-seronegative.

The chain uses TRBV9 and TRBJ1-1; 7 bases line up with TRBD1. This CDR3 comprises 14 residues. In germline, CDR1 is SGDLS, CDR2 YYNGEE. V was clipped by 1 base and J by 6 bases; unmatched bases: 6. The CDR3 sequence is CASSVTGVGAEAFF. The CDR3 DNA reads TGTGCCAGCAGCGTAACAGGGGTAGGGGCTGAAGCTTTCTTT.

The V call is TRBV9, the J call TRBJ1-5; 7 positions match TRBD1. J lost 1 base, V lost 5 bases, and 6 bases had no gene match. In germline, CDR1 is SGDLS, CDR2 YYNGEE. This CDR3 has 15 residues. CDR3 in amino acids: CASSTGAGSNQPQHF. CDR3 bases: TGTGCCAGCAGTACAGGGGCTGGGAGCAATCAGCCCCAGCATTTT.